A single sample is the source of the 3 T cell receptor beta chains below, sequenced in a study of blood T cell repertoires in COVID-19. Method: immunoSEQ multiplex PCR; TCRdb's copy keeps in-frame clones and lacks some. The sample shows about 180,000 clones, roughly 87% of them seen only once. Sample: PBMCs or T cells enriched from blood (not recorded which). The source of these receptors is a human donor with acute COVID-19. The donor label of this sample is uncertain.

The chain recombines TRBV7-3 with TRBJ2-3; a possible D gene is TRBD2 (6 bases). Trimming cost V 5 bases and J 1 base, with 13 bases left between them. Per germline, CDR1 SGHTA and CDR2 FQGTGA. The CDR3 covers 15 residues. The CDR3 sequence is CASSGGSHRTDTQYF. CDR3 sequence (DNA): TGTGCCAGCAGCGGGGGGTCGCATCGCACAGATACGCAGTATTTT.

This sequence joins TRBV29-1 and TRBJ2-7; tentatively, D is TRBD1 (5 bases). V lost 4 bases to trimming and J lost 2 bases, with 9 bases between them. The CDR3 length is 12 residues. Germline values: CDR1 SQVTM, CDR2 ANQGSEA. CDR3 residues: CSVGQTAYEQYF. DNA for the CDR3: TGCAGCGTTGGGCAGACAGCCTACGAGCAGTACTTC.

J is TRBJ1-5 and V is TRBV2; D gene unclear. Germline CDR1 is SNHLY and CDR2 is FYNNEI. The CDR3 contains 15 residues. Trimming took off 3 bases at V and 7 bases at J, with 16 bases between the two ends. CDR3 residues: CASSDLKGPGQPQHF. DNA of the CDR3: TGTGCCAGCAGTGACTTAAAAGGGCCGGGGCAGCCCCAGCATTTT.